The TCR beta chain under discussion was sequenced for a study of T cells after yellow fever vaccination (dated by TCRdb to between 2018 and 2021). Regarding the complete study: The SMART-Seq v4 Ultra Low Input RNA kit was used to prepare libraries from fractions with low cell numbers. Bulk TCR alpha and beta repertoires were sequenced longitudinally to track T-cell clones before and after primary and booster YFV17D yellow fever vaccination. Two healthy male donors, one aged 18 to 30 and one aged 30 to 40 years, were included in the cohort. Blood was drawn at multiple timepoints before and after primary and secondary immunization, with bulk PBMC replicates and cell subsets isolated.

Points the paper makes about the study in general: A small fraction of clonotypes showed up in both the CD4 and CD8 compartments, probably as a result of convergent recombination. Compared with the primary T-cell response, the secondary T-cell response was weaker but faster, peaking on day 5 rather than day 15. Because abundant contaminating clonotypes from the bulk population could be contained in FACS-sorted repertoires, computational filtering was required. Only two donors were included in the study, so the extent to which the findings can be generalized is limited. After the booster, most of the clones that had expanded following primary vaccination were detected again (roughly 97% of CD4 and 80% to 90% of CD8), which suggests that memory was broadly maintained.

The intended sense of this specimen's treatment or condition label: live attenuated yellow fever vaccine strain. PBMCs were isolated from peripheral blood using a standard Ficoll-Paque protocol. Epitope-specific CD8 T cells were sorted with a dextramer loaded with the yellow fever NS4B epitope peptide, together with anti-CD3 and anti-CD8 staining. TriZol was used to extract RNA from bulk PBMCs, from CD4 and CD8 fractions, and from dextramer-positive and dextramer-negative fractions. Remarks on this clonotype: Base qualities are not provided; no much larger clone lies one nucleotide away.

CDR1 and CDR2, looked up from the germline V gene (reference sequence), are LNHDA and SQIVND. Reading from cysteine to phenylalanine, the CDR3 counts 13 amino acids. The kept DNA is CDR3 alone, 39 bases in frame from the first base. Trimming at the junction amounts to 5 bases on V and 1 base on J, and the germline ends lie 8 bases apart. TCR cDNA was synthesized by 5'RACE template switching, through which a universal primer site and unique molecular identifiers were introduced. cDNA synthesis was primed from both the TCR alpha and TCR beta constant segments. Library amplification used two PCR steps, and the second PCR step added sample barcodes and sequencing adapters. Libraries were sequenced on Illumina HiSeq 2500 (2x100 bp) or NovaSeq (2x150 bp). The source study handled its data this way. MIGEC handled demultiplexing of reads and collapsing into UMI consensus sequences, while MiXCR performed V(D)J alignment. Vaccine-responding clonotypes were defined with edgeR using replicate PBMC samples, requiring FDR below 0.01 and a log2 fold change above 5 up to day 15. Each bulk clonotype received a CD4 or CD8 identity based on whether the sequenced CD4 or CD8 repertoire contained that clonotype at higher abundance. NS4B-specific clonotypes were defined as those at least 10-fold enriched in dextramer-positive over dextramer-negative fractions; CD4-biased clonotypes were excluded. The public reads were reprocessed in TCRdb via fastp at Q25 and MiXCR, keeping in-frame beta chains. Under each unique CDR3 protein, matching rows form one entry showing the most common genes and DNA. These V and J calls are TCRdb output, not the study's own analysis. The sample includes 40,000 to 55,000 distinct CDR3 sequences, with approximately 6.6% observed a single time. Clones ranked in the top ten supply approximately 25% of the sample.

This clonotype was sampled from a man aged 18-30 years who received the YFV17D yellow fever vaccine. Sequencing used CD8+ T cells not binding an NS4B(214-222) dextramer, sorted from PBMCs, obtained approximately 47 days after the first yellow fever vaccination. The sample's cell subset or site, from its label and the paper: NS4B epitope dextramer-negative CD8 T cells. Recombination joined TRBV19 with TRBJ2-5, with the D call tentatively TRBD1 or TRBD2, each fitting 5 bases. The CDR3 reads as follows: CASSRGPQETQYF. Here is the DNA: TGTGCCAGTAGTCGGGGCCCCCAAGAGACCCAGTACTTC.